The 7 T cell receptor beta chains below all came from one sample that was sequenced in a study of OX40 agonist ivuxolimab in advanced cancers. Some clones are missing from TCRdb's copy, which holds only in-frame ones; the method was immunoSEQ multiplex PCR. The sample holds under 70,000 clones, approximately 90% seen once. This material consisted of CD4+ or CD8+ T cells sorted from blood, taken in a trial of the OX40 agonist ivuxolimab. The receptors were gathered from an adult with an advanced solid tumor such as melanoma, head and neck, liver or kidney cancer.

The chain links TRBV28 to TRBJ2-7; a possible D gene is TRBD2 (6 bases). Trimming removed 5 bases from V and 0 bases from J, with 14 bases in between. Per the germline V gene, CDR1 is MDHEN and CDR2 is SYDVKM. The CDR3 sequence is 15 residues long. CDR3 residues: CASSRGTPSSYEQYF. The CDR3 region has the DNA TGTGCCAGCAGTCGAGGGACTCCCAGCTCCTACGAGCAGTACTTC.

This chain links TRBV11-2 with TRBJ2-5, with 7 bases fitting TRBD2. Trimming removed 0 bases from V and 1 base from J; junction bases left unmatched: 2. Germline CDR1 is SGHAT and CDR2 is FQNNGV. The CDR3 loop spans 15 amino acids. For the CDR3, the DNA is TGTGCCAGCAGCTTAGATGGGAGGGCCCAAGAGACCCAGTACTTC. This encodes CASSLDGRAQETQYF.

The chain recombines TRBV11-2 with TRBJ2-5; tentative D call: TRBD1 (7 bases). Germline V CDR1 and CDR2: SGHAT, FQNNGV. V shed 4 bases and J shed 4 bases, with 22 bases lying between them. The CDR3 sequence is 17 residues long. The CDR3 nucleotides read TGTGCCAGCAGCTCCCACCCCGCAGGGGGTAGCGGAGAGACCCAGTACTTC. This gives the protein CASSSHPAGGSGETQYF.

The V gene is TRBV6-5, the J gene TRBJ2-1; 10 bases are a match to TRBD2. The CDR3 totals 14 residues. The junction had 5 bases not matched to a gene; V was cut back by 7 bases and J by 5 bases. Germline lookup yields CDR1 MNHEY and CDR2 SVGAGI. DNA of the CDR3: TGTGCCAGCACCGCCGGACTAGCGGACAATGAGCAGTTCTTC. This codes for CASTAGLADNEQFF.

Written as DNA, the CDR3 is TGTGCCAGCAGAAGGACTAGCGGACAAGAGACCCAGTACTTC. It codes for CASRRTSGQETQYF. V usage is TRBV27 and J usage is TRBJ2-5; TRBD2 matches 10 bases. The CDR3 runs 14 residues. V was clipped by 6 bases and J by 2 bases; unmatched bases: 3. From germline, CDR1 is MNHEY and CDR2 SMNVEV (reference sequence).

In nucleotides, the CDR3 is TGTGCCAGCAGCGCTAGGACTAGCAGCGATTCTTTGGAGCAGTTCTTC. It encodes CASSARTSSDSLEQFF. The V and J genes are TRBV9 and TRBJ2-1; 8 nucleotides align to TRBD2. The CDR3 has 16 amino acids. Germline V CDR1 and CDR2: SGDLS, YYNGEE. Germline trimming cut 3 bases from V and 10 bases from J; bases unmatched to any gene: 15.

This clone was detected only once. This chain links TRBV19 with TRBJ1-1; D remains ambiguous. Germline lookup yields CDR1 LNHDA and CDR2 SQIVND (reference sequence). The CDR3 sequence is 14 residues long. V was shortened by 5 bases and J by 3 bases, with 13 bases between the two germline ends. The CDR3 coding sequence is TGTGCCAGTAGTCCTCCCCGACGGCACACTGAAGCTTTCTTT. This gives the protein CASSPPRRHTEAFF.